This TCR beta chain was observed in a study of shared clonotypes between healthy human individuals. The CDR3 is 11 amino acids. CDR1 and CDR2 from the germline V gene are DFQATT and SNEGSKA (reference sequence). V shed 6 bases and J shed 6 bases, with 12 bases lying between them. Clones were read by immunoSEQ multiplex PCR, and TCRdb kept only the in-frame ones, dropping some. The data show 190,000 or so clones, approximately 61% seen once. The clonotype originates from a young man in good health. V is TRBV20-1 and J is TRBJ2-7; no clear D. The sequenced sample was memory CD4+ T cells sorted from blood. Subset of the sample: CD45RA-negative fraction. CDR3 loop: CSAKRPTEQYF. As DNA, the CDR3 is TGCAGTGCCAAAAGACCCACCGAGCAGTACTTC.